These 31 T cell receptor beta chains originate from one sample sequenced in a study of molecular identifiers for immune sequencing clone quantification. TCRdb called the PCR reads again in MiXCR, with one record for every CDR3 protein. The sample shows about 640,000 distinct CDR3 sequences, 20% of them seen only once. The sequenced sample was naive CD8+ T cells from blood, with Jurkat cell RNA spiked in. Stated subset: FACS-sorted CD8+CD4-CCR7+CD45RA+ naive T cells. These receptors originate from a human donor in good health. Some libraries in this study had Jurkat cell RNA spiked in.

Many counts were recorded for this clonotype. V usage is TRBV5-5 and J usage is TRBJ2-7; D may match TRBD1 or TRBD2 (5 bases each). The CDR3 sequence is 12 residues long. Germline assignment: CDR1 SGHKS and CDR2 YYEKEE (reference sequence). V lost 3 bases and J 5 bases, leaving 9 bases between the germline ends. The CDR3 DNA is TGTGCCAGCAGCTGGGGGATGGACGAGCAGTACTTC. Protein sequence: CASSWGMDEQYF.

This clonotype was picked up many times. The chain has TRBV6-2 or TRBV6-3 and TRBJ1-5, with D maybe TRBD1 (5 bases). The CDR3 sequence is 15 residues long. Germline V gene data show CDR1 as MNHEY and CDR2 as SVGEGT. V lost 7 bases to trimming and J lost 0 bases, with 13 bases between them. The CDR3 nucleotides read TGTGCCAGCAATAAGGAGGGGCATAGCAATCAGCCCCAGCATTTT. Encoded protein: CASNKEGHSNQPQHF.

V gene TRBV27 combines with J gene TRBJ1-4, with TRBD1 as a possible D gene (6 bases). The germline V gene encodes CDR1 MNHEY and CDR2 SMNVEV (reference sequence). V was trimmed by 1 base and J by 10 bases, leaving 16 bases between them. There are 15 residues in the CDR3. Written as DNA, the CDR3 is TGTGCCAGCAGTTTATTTTGGGTCCAAGGGGGAAAACTGTTTTTT. It is translated as CASSLFWVQGGKLFF.

Many counts were recorded for this clonotype. The chain couples TRBV19 to TRBJ2-1, with 7 nucleotides matching TRBD2. Germline V gene lookup returns CDR1 LNHDA and CDR2 SQIVND (reference sequence). V gave up 5 bases and J gave up 2 bases; unmatched junction bases: 3. CDR3 length equals 14 residues. CDR3 sequence (DNA): TGTGCCAGTAGTGGCCTAGCGGCCTACAATGAGCAGTTCTTC. Translated, it gives CASSGLAAYNEQFF.

This clonotype was seen many times. CDR3 in amino acids: CASSLVGGSGEPYNEQFF. The CDR3, as DNA: TGTGCCAGCAGCTTGGTTGGGGGGTCGGGGGAACCCTACAATGAGCAGTTCTTC. V gene TRBV5-5 combines with J gene TRBJ2-1; D might be TRBD2 (6 bases). V was pared by 0 bases and J by 2 bases, with 18 bases between. The CDR3 is made up of 18 amino acids. CDR1 and CDR2 from the germline V gene are SGHKS and YYEKEE (reference sequence).

As for this clonotype: This may be a read error: a much more frequent sequence differs by one nucleotide. The V gene is TRBV5-3, the J gene TRBJ1-3; possibly TRBD1 for D (5 bases). TRBV5-3 is filed as an ORF, its function uncertain. This CDR3 contains 13 residues. The V end was cut by 10 bases, the J end by 4 bases, with 15 bases between. CDR3 loop: CAGSWGTGNTIYF. CDR3 coding DNA: TGTGCCGGCAGCTGGGGGACCGGAAACACCATATATTTT.

This clonotype was counted many times. The chain couples TRBV10-3 to TRBJ1-1; D is ambiguous. The CDR3 length is 13 residues. The V and J ends lost 2 bases and 4 bases respectively, with 8 bases between them. Germline V gives CDR1 ENHRY, CDR2 SYGVKD. CDR3 nucleotide sequence: TGTGCCATCAGTGAGGAGGGCGGCACTGAAGCTTTCTTT. Translated: CAISEEGGTEAFF.

This clonotype was seen ten or more times. The chain employs TRBV28 and TRBJ2-2; maybe TRBD2 (6 bases). CDR1 is MDHEN, CDR2 SYDVKM, per germline. This CDR3 spans 16 amino acids. V gave up 3 bases and J gave up 4 bases, with 15 bases separating them. The CDR3 nucleotides are TGTGCCAGCAGTTTCTTGGGCGGGACCGCCACCGGGGAGCTGTTTTTT. Its protein product is CASSFLGGTATGELFF.

This clonotype came up many times. The chain recombines TRBV7-9 with TRBJ2-7, with 9 bases identical to TRBD2. The V gene's germline CDR1 is SEHNR and CDR2 FQNEAQ (reference sequence). The V and J ends lost 7 bases and 6 bases, in that order; junction bases with no gene match: 10. There are 14 residues in the CDR3. CDR3 sequence reads: CASTPSGAGGEQYF. CDR3 DNA sequence: TGTGCCAGCACCCCGTCTGGAGCGGGAGGCGAGCAGTACTTC.

The chain uses TRBV6-2 or TRBV6-3 and TRBJ1-2; TRBD1 is a possible D gene (6 bases). The CDR3 extends over 13 amino acids. Per the germline V gene, CDR1 is MNHEY and CDR2 is SVGEGT. The V gene lost 8 bases and the J gene lost 4 bases, with 14 bases spanning the gap. CDR3 sequence reads: CASGPGQSYGYTF. In nucleotides, the CDR3 is TGTGCCAGCGGTCCAGGACAGAGCTATGGCTACACCTTC.

This clonotype was picked up many times. V is TRBV13 and J is TRBJ2-5, with 11 bases that match TRBD2. CDR3 size: 17 residues. Germline assignment: CDR1 PRHDT and CDR2 FYEKMQ (reference sequence). J gave up 1 base and V 4 bases, and 8 bases lay outside the gene matches. The chain's CDR3 is CASSSPSGGSGQETQYF. The CDR3, as DNA: TGTGCCAGCAGCTCGCCTAGCGGGGGGTCAGGCCAAGAGACCCAGTACTTC.

CDR3 amino acids: CASSSGGGGRSYNEQFF. In nucleotides, the CDR3 is TGTGCCAGCAGTTCAGGGGGGGGCGGCCGCTCCTACAATGAGCAGTTCTTC. The V and J genes are TRBV28 and TRBJ2-1, with D perhaps TRBD1 or TRBD2 (7 bases each). The CDR3 is made up of 17 amino acids. CDR1 is MDHEN and CDR2 is SYDVKM in the germline V gene. V dropped 4 bases and J dropped 0 bases, with 16 bases sitting between them.

This clonotype was counted only a few times. This could be a read error, since a much larger clone is one nucleotide away. The chain joins TRBV4-3 to TRBJ1-1, with D unresolved. The CDR3 spans 14 residues. Germline-derived CDR1 and CDR2 are LGHNA and YSLEER. The CDR3 coding sequence is TGCGCCAGCAGCCCACGCGACAAGAACACTGAAGCTCTCTTT. Amino acids: CASSPRDKNTEALF.

Worth noting for this clonotype: Being one base from a much bigger clone, this may be a read error. The rearrangement links TRBV29-1 to TRBJ2-7; tentative D call: TRBD2 (5 bases). This CDR3 contains 12 residues. CDR1 and CDR2 from the germline V gene are SQVTM and ANQGSEA. For the CDR3, the DNA is TGCAGCGTTGGGTCAGGCGACTACGAGCAGTGCTTC. Its protein is CSVGSGDYEQCF.

As concerns this clonotype: A read error may be the cause here, since a much bigger clone is one base away. The V call is TRBV9, the J call TRBJ2-3, with 7 bases matching TRBD1. Germline CDR1 and CDR2: SGDLS and YYNGEE. This CDR3 contains 15 residues. V dropped 3 bases and J dropped 10; count of bases not matched to a gene: 14. CDR3 DNA sequence: TGTGCCAGCAGCGGCCGGGACAGCCCTTTGGATGCGCAGTATTTT. Its translation is CASSGRDSPLDAQYF. Looking up the rest from reference TRBV9 and TRBJ2-3 gives the full variable domain: DSGVTQTPKHLITATGQRVTLRCSPRSGDLSVYWYQQSLDQGLQFLIQYYNGEERAKGNILERFSAQQFPDLHSELNLSSLELGDSALYFCASSGRDSPLDAQYFGPGTRLTVL.

In this sample, this clonotype turned up a few times. This chain links TRBV20-1 with TRBJ2-5, with 8 nucleotides matching TRBD1. The length of the CDR3 is 13 residues. The germline gives CDR1 DFQATT, CDR2 SNEGSKA (reference sequence). Trimming cost V 1 base and J 5 bases; bases outside gene matches: 3. The CDR3 here is CSARGQGRETQYF. Written as DNA, the CDR3 is TGCAGTGCTAGAGGACAGGGGCGGGAGACCCAGTACTTC.

This clonotype occurred a few times. J is TRBJ2-7 and V is TRBV12-3 or TRBV12-4; 8 positions match TRBD2. V dropped 2 bases and J dropped 5; count of bases not matched to a gene: 5. This CDR3 comprises 14 residues. CDR3 loop: CASSLKASGHEQYF. The CDR3, as DNA: TGTGCCAGCAGTTTAAAGGCTAGCGGGCACGAGCAGTACTTC.

This clonotype was recorded at least ten times. The rearrangement joins TRBV7-9 to TRBJ2-3; the match to TRBD1 covers 8 bases. This CDR3 spans 16 amino acids. V was pared by 5 bases and J by 7 bases, with 14 bases of the junction left unmatched. CDR1 SEHNR and CDR2 FQNEAQ come from the germline V gene (reference sequence). CDR3 region: CASSPKGQDREYTQYF. CDR3 DNA sequence: TGTGCCAGCAGCCCCAAGGGACAGGACCGCGAGTATACGCAGTATTTT.

This clonotype was found a few times. The V call is TRBV6-1, the J call TRBJ1-2, with D perhaps matching TRBD1 (5 bases). Germline CDR1 and CDR2: MNHNS and SASEGT. The CDR3 loop spans 15 amino acids. Trimming removed 1 base at V and 3 bases at J, with 12 bases between. CDR3 DNA sequence: TGTGCCAGCAGTGAAGATCGGGGGGTCTACTATGGCTACACCTTC. Residues: CASSEDRGVYYGYTF.

In the case of this clonotype: This may be a read error, as it is one base from a much larger clone. The rearrangement joins TRBV19 to TRBJ2-7; 9 positions agree with TRBD1. Looked up from germline, CDR1 is LNHDA and CDR2 is SQIVND (reference sequence). CDR3 length: 14 residues. The CDR3 is CASTPTPGQGPGCF. CDR3 bases: TGTGCCAGTACCCCAACCCCGGGACAGGGACCCGGGTGCTTC.

This clonotype was seen ten or more times. This chain links TRBV14 with TRBJ1-1; no firm D call. CDR3 length: 13 amino acids. V dropped 4 bases and J dropped 4 bases, with 10 bases sitting between them. Germline CDR1 SGHDN, CDR2 FVKESK. The CDR3 DNA reads as TGTGCCAGCAGCCCCTCAGGAATCACTGAAGCTTTCTTT. It is translated as CASSPSGITEAFF.

This clonotype was counted at least ten times. The chain has TRBV20-1 and TRBJ2-4; D may be TRBD1 or TRBD2 (5 bases each). The germline V gene encodes CDR1 DFQATT and CDR2 SNEGSKA (reference sequence). The CDR3 runs to 14 residues. Trimming cost V 4 bases and J 5 bases, with 15 bases left between them. CDR3 DNA sequence: TGCAGTGCTACGGCCTGGGGGTTCGAAAACATTCAGTACTTC. Translation: CSATAWGFENIQYF.

This clonotype was observed many times. The rearrangement links TRBV29-1 to TRBJ2-2; D is uncertain. The CDR3 runs to 12 residues. The germline CDR1 and CDR2 sequences are SQVTM and ANQGSEA. Trimming pared 4 bases from V and 4 bases from J, leaving 7 bases between. The CDR3 here is CSVVSGTGELFF. CDR3 nucleotide sequence: TGCAGCGTTGTGTCGGGCACCGGGGAGCTGTTTTTT.

This clonotype showed up many times. The chain has TRBV6-2 or TRBV6-3 and TRBJ1-5, with D possibly matching TRBD1 (5 bases). Germline values: CDR1 MNHEY, CDR2 SVGEGT. CDR3 size: 14 residues. Trimming removed 0 bases from V and 7 bases from J, with 10 bases in between. CDR3 sequence (DNA): TGTGCCAGCAGTTACTCGGGAGGGGCCCAGCCCCAGCATTTT. The encoded protein is CASSYSGGAQPQHF.

This clonotype was recorded many times. V gene TRBV21-1 combines with J gene TRBJ2-7; the table's D call, TRBD2, was not checked against the DNA. TRBV21-1 represents a pseudogene. The CDR3 covers 15 residues. The DNA of the CDR3 is TGTGCCAGCAGCAAAGTTAGCGTGCTCTCCTACGAGCAGTACTTC. This translates into CASSKVSVLSYEQYF.

This clonotype was recorded many times. CDR3 amino acids: CAVRSTPGTKPYEQYF. The CDR3 bases are TGTGCCGTAAGGAGTACGCCAGGCACCAAGCCCTACGAGCAGTACTTC. The chain carries TRBV2 and TRBJ2-7, with D unresolved. Deletions cut 11 bases from V and 2 bases from J, with 25 bases between. Germline assignment: CDR1 SNHLY and CDR2 FYNNEI. This CDR3 is built from 16 residues.

This clonotype came up once. The junction differs from germline at one of its ends, possibly a read error. The CDR3 DNA follows: TGCAGTGCTAGGGAAAGCGTCTACAATGAGCAGTCCTTC. Translated, it gives CSARESVYNEQSF. The V gene is TRBV20-1, the J gene TRBJ2-1; D is unresolved. CDR3 length: 13 residues. CDR1 DFQATT and CDR2 SNEGSKA come from the germline V gene (reference sequence).

Note on this clonotype: This may stem from a read error, because a much larger clone lies one nucleotide away. This sequence joins TRBV2 and TRBJ2-3, with D maybe TRBD2 (5 bases). V dropped 8 bases and J dropped 5 bases, with 17 bases sitting between them. CDR1 is SNHLY, CDR2 FYNNEI, per germline. The CDR3 runs 14 residues. The CDR3 reads CASGIILAVDTQYF. In nucleotides, the CDR3 is TGTGCCAGCGGTATCATCCTAGCTGTAGATACGCAGTATTTT.

This clonotype was counted a few times. This chain uses TRBV7-9 with TRBJ2-5; tentatively, D is TRBD2 (7 bases). Trimming left V 5 bases short and J 5 bases short, with 21 bases between. This CDR3 has 16 residues. Germline-derived CDR1 and CDR2 are SEHNR and FQNEAQ (reference sequence). The CDR3 region has the DNA TGTGCCAGCAGCCCCGGAACGGGGGGCGATTGGGAGACCCAGTACTTC. Its translation: CASSPGTGGDWETQYF.

This clonotype was detected ten times or more. This chain joins TRBV5-1 and TRBJ1-1, with no clear D. The CDR3 has 13 amino acids. Germline CDR1 reads SGHRS; CDR2 reads YFSETQ. The V and J ends lost 2 bases and 1 base respectively, with 6 bases between them. CDR3 loop: CASSFTANTEAFF. In nucleotides, the CDR3 is TGCGCCAGCAGCTTCACAGCGAACACTGAAGCTTTCTTT.

This clonotype is a singleton in its sample. A read error is possible here, since a much larger clone lies one base away. V usage is TRBV14 and J usage is TRBJ1-5; the D is unclear. The CDR3 is 11 amino acids. Germline values: CDR1 SGHDN, CDR2 FVKESK. CDR3: CASSRNQHQHF. Here the CDR3 DNA reads TGTGCCAGCAGCCGCAATCAGCACCAGCATTTT.